Sequencing of this T cell receptor beta chain was carried out in a study of T cells in Graves' hyperthyroidism and ophthalmopathy. Study summary: Peripheral blood samples were taken at initial diagnosis, prior to any treatment.

This clonotype was seen many times. Antigen specificity is unknown. Study-level points and caveats: Ophthalmopathy was identified by the model a median 6.5 months ahead of onset.

RNA transcripts gave rise to amplified TCR beta CDR3 regions. HTBI primers were the set used in a first-round RT-PCR of the TCR CDR3. TCRdb re-derived calls from the multiplex PCR reads in MiXCR, one entry per CDR3 protein. Of 650,000 to 750,000 distinct CDR3 sequences listed, about 14% are singletons. The CDR3 sequence is 16 residues long. CDR1 and CDR2 (germline): MDHEN, SYDVKM. The V end was cut by 3 bases, the J end by 3 bases, with 17 bases between. Hyperthyroidism, newly diagnosed and lasting under 2 months, affected patients aged 18 to 65. The chain combines TRBV28 with TRBJ1-1; tentative D call: TRBD1 (6 bases). What was sequenced was blood. The TCR comes from a woman younger than 30 with Graves' hyperthyroidism. CDR3 residues: CASSFSRGGTYTEAFF. CDR3 in DNA: TGTGCCAGCAGTTTCTCCCGAGGGGGTACGTACACTGAAGCTTTCTTT.